This T cell receptor beta chain was identified in a study of cytomegalovirus exposure and HLA in healthy donors (TCRdb year 2017). Background on the whole study: An earlier analysis of about 560 of the donors reported 276 Gb of sequence data and 117 million unique TCR beta sequences obtained from roughly 170 million T cells. About 300 gigabases of sequencing data and tens of millions of unique TCR sequences were included in an early release covering 550 to 800 HLA-typed donors. Among the roughly 390 genotyped donors, 81% belonged to the genetic ancestry cluster associated with self-reported Caucasian donors. The study aimed to test whether signatures of past pathogen exposure could be identified by cataloging public T cell receptors. The study used immunosequencing to profile the T cell repertoires of 666 subjects and linked those repertoires to cytomegalovirus serostatus. A separate validation cohort of 100 to 150 different subjects was used in addition to the roughly 620-subject first cohort. High-throughput TCR immunosequencing, statistical association of individual TCRs with disease status, and machine learning were combined to predict cytomegalovirus infection status. A later analysis re-analyzed previously published TCR beta repertoires from hundreds of donors and added high-resolution HLA genotyping to study TCR occurrence patterns. In the later analysis, no new phenotypic data were used to find candidate immune exposures; instead, reliance was placed on TCR beta sequences and their occurrence across donors. An earlier analysis of about 620 of the donors applied high-throughput TCR beta sequencing to assess whether each TCR beta V gene segment acted as functional or pseudogenic. Donor age, sex, ethnicity and CMV serostatus were collected together with the repertoire data. Genome-wide SNP genotypes for about 65% of the roughly 700 donors were used in a later genetic analysis, which treated that subset as a discovery cohort. Every repertoire in the discovery cohort had been generated on one and the same sequencing platform. HLA typing covered class I and class II loci at four-digit resolution. The number of donors typed differed by locus, with about 620-630 for A, B, C, DRB1 and DQB1, approximately 500 for DQA1, nearly 610 for DPA1, and approximately 470 for DPB1. Roughly 5 DR-DQ haplotypes were handled as single units for association and clustering, since linkage in the cohort was strong. Across about 370 genotyped donors of the cohort, an average of about 250,000 unique TCR beta nucleotide sequences per donor were sequenced, and roughly 18% of those sequences were non-productive. What the work shows at the level of the full study, not this receptor alone: Only TCR beta chains were sequenced in this cohort, and the absence of alpha or paired-chain data limited detectable features. Specific HLA alleles were associated with 18,000 or so TCR beta sequences at a false discovery rate of 0.05 in a later analysis. The only immune exposure information available for the cohort was CMV serostatus. Sequencing depth was assumed to be roughly uniform across donors in the presence/absence analyses, though that assumption may not hold. Because HLA typing was missing for some donors at each locus, association tests included only the typed subset. Compared with equally common non-associated chains, HLA-associated TCR beta chains in a later analysis were more clonally expanded and had lower generation probabilities. In a later genetic analysis, fewer N-insertions in productive TCRs were reported among donors in an Asian-associated ancestry cluster than the approximately 670-donor mean. A cluster of highly shared sequence variants was judged likely to be a technical artifact of the sequencing pipeline. In an earlier analysis of fewer than 700 of the donors, most TCR beta V segments appeared in productive rearrangements about 87% or about 30% of the time, broadly matching IMGT annotations. Across donors, most TCR sequences were observed very rarely, whereas some public TCRs were present in many individuals. According to a later analysis, most CMV-associated TCR beta chains appeared to be HLA-restricted, and the HLA associations seemed to be driven largely by CMV exposure. The earlier analysis of 587 of the donors excluded over 15 rarely observed V segments, including chromosome 9 orphons, because counts were too low. A further reported finding was that TCR beta sequences accurately predicted the HLA-A and HLA-B alleles for most subjects in the first cohort. In a later genetic analysis, a missense DCLRE1C variant was associated with V-gene and J-gene trimming of TCR beta chains, and the association was replicated in an independent cohort. Several of the top co-occurrence clusters appeared to be linked to parvovirus B19, influenza, CMV and Epstein-Barr virus, according to a later analysis. Some IMGT-functional V segments, including TRBV6-2 and TRBV6-3, could not be told apart with the 87-base-pair reads, so those segments were excluded. The study listed approximately 160 TCR beta chains as associated with cytomegalovirus. It was suggested by the authors that the approach could potentially be generalized to other disease states and immunological phenotypes. Linkage disequilibrium might explain the correlated functional status among segregating V segments, but an unknown experimental factor could not be excluded. Assigning TCR associations to individual alleles was difficult when HLA alleles, especially DR and DQ, strongly co-occurred. A few of the identified cytomegalovirus-associated TCR beta chains were confirmed in vitro to be specific for cytomegalovirus antigens. In both the original and validation cohorts, the classifier was reported to diagnose cytomegalovirus status with high specificity and sensitivity. According to a later analysis, TCR association rates differed among HLA loci, with DRB1 alleles showing the most associated TCRs and HLA-C alleles showing the fewest.

V gives up 7 bases and J gives up 5 bases, and the segment between their germline ends measures 5 bases. CDR3 length: 11 amino acids, cysteine to phenylalanine. The read is trimmed to its CDR3 DNA, 33 bases read in frame from base 1. The germline V gene (reference sequence) supplies CDR1 MNHEY and CDR2 SMNVEV. In total, 500 to 700 healthy bone marrow donors made up the cohort. At the time of sampling, all cohort members were nominally healthy, though unrecorded immune exposures were likely present. The donor was CMV seronegative and was included in the group of hundreds of seronegative cohort members. A peripheral blood sample was collected from each donor, and TCR beta sequencing was performed on peripheral blood mononuclear cells. The Qiagen DNeasy Blood Extraction Kit was used to extract genomic DNA from the blood cell samples. As to this clone: Its antigen specificity is not known. Per-nucleotide qualities are absent, and no much larger clonotype sits a single base away.

Libraries were prepared through the immunoSEQ multiplex PCR assay. For the multiplex PCR, a mixture combining 60 forward primers for TCR Vbeta segments and 13 reverse primers for TCR Jbeta segments was used. A multiplex PCR assay on genomic DNA amplified the CDR3 region of rearranged TCR beta genes. On the Illumina HiSeq System, the amplified TCR beta libraries were sequenced as 87-base-pair reads. Processing in the source paper ran as follows. In a later analysis, some 80 million unique TCR beta chains were counted across the 666 repertoires, and about 9.9 million of these chains were shared by at least two donors. Raw reads were error-corrected and collapsed into unique sequences with a nearest-neighbor algorithm that merged closely related sequences to remove PCR and sequencing errors. V, D and J gene segments were assigned by aligning CDR3 sequences to IMGT reference sequences. Each retained sequence needed at least a six-nucleotide match to both a V gene segment and a J gene segment. A rearrangement counted as productive if the CDR3 had no stop codons and remained in frame with V and J, and every other rearrangement counted as non-productive. CDR3 was defined by IMGT convention, running from the second conserved V-encoded cysteine to the conserved J-encoded phenylalanine. The earlier analysis of some 540 of the donors excluded any sequence lacking an unambiguous match to a single V gene segment. An earlier analysis of over 450 of the donors classified V segments as functional when productive rearrangements were above 56.7% and as segregating when the standard deviation between donors was above 5%. A statistical classification framework was built to diagnose cytomegalovirus status from the catalog of TCR beta chain sequences. In a later analysis, V and J genes were assigned by comparing TCR nucleotide sequences against IMGT/GENE-DB human TR gene sequences. Using the TCRdist pipeline, a later analysis assigned CDR3 sequences along with most-parsimonious VDJ recombination scenarios. In a later analysis, every TCR beta chain was defined by the combination of its CDR3 amino acid sequence and its V-gene family, and reads without a unique V-gene family were dropped. A later analysis removed roughly 590 highly shared, low-generation-probability nucleotide sequences to deal with suspected cross-contamination and a sequencing artifact. In a later analysis, a clonal expansion index for each public chain was calculated from normalized within-repertoire ranks of inferred template counts. Generation probabilities in a later analysis came from a VDJ recombination model fitted to out-of-frame rearrangements, and those results were checked against IGoR. Hypergeometric tests were used in a later analysis to score TCR-TCR, TCR-HLA and TCR-CMV co-occurrence, with a repertoire-size bias correction applied to the TCR pairs. False discovery rates were estimated in a later analysis by permuting HLA or CMV assignments 20 times. A later analysis grouped co-occurring TCRs with DBSCAN, adding TCRdist sequence similarity when clustering within HLA-allele-positive subsets. Repertoires with fewer than 30,000 or more than 120,000 public chains, plus five repertoires with anomalous nucleotide sharing, were excluded from co-occurrence clustering. What TCRdb holds here is the immuneACCESS table cut down to in-frame rearrangements. Part of the clones is not present; checked against another copy, under half of the missing clones reflect an unresolved V gene, and the others are unexplained. V and J calls and clone size come straight from that table; D and trimming were deduced from the DNA. This sample gives around 220,000 clones in total; 65% to 80% of them show up just once. Clones ranked in the top ten supply roughly a sixth of the sample.

This sequence was found in a man aged 40-50 years in good health and CMV-seronegative. The sequence is built from TRBV27 and TRBJ2-2; the D segment cannot be called with confidence. Sequencing was done on a sample of PBMCs. DNA sequence: TGTGCCAGCAAGCTAACCGGGGAGCTGTTTTTT. It is translated as CASKLTGELFF.